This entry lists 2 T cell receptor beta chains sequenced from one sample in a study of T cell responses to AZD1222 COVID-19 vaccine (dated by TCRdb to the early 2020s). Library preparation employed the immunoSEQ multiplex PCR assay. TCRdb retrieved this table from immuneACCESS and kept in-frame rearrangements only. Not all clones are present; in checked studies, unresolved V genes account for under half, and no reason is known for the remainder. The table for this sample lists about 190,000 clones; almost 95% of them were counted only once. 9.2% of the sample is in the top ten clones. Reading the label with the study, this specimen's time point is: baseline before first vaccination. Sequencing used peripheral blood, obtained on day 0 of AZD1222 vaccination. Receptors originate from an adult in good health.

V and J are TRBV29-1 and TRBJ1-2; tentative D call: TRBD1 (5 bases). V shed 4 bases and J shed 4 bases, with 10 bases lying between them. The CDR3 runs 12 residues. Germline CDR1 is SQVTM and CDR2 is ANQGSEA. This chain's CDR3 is CSVGTGVYGYTF. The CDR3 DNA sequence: TGCAGCGTTGGGACGGGGGTCTATGGCTACACCTTC. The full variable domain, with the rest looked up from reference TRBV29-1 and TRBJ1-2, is SAVISQKPSRDICQRGTSLTIQCQVDSQVTMMFWYRQQPGQSLTLIATANQGSEATYESGFVIDKFPISRPNLTFSTLTVSNMSPEDSSIYLCSVGTGVYGYTFGSGTRLTVV.

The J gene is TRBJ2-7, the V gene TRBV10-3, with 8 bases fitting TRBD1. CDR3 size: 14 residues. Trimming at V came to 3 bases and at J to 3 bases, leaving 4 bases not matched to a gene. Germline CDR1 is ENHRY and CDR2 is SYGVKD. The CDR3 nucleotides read TGTGCCATCAGTGACGTAGACAGGGGCTACGAGCAGTACTTC. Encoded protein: CAISDVDRGYEQYF.